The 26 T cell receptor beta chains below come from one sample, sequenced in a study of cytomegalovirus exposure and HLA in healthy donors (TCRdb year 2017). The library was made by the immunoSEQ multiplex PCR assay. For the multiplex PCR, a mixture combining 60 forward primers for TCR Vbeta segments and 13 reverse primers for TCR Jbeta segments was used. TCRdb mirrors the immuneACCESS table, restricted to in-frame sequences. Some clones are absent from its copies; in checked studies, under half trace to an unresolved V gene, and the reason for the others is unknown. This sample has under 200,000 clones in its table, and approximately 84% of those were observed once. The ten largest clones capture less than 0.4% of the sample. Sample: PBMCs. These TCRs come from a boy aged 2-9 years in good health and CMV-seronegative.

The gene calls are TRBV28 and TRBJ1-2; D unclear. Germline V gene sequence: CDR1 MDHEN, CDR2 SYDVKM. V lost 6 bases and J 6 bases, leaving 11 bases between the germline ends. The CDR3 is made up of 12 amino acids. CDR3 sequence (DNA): TGTGCCAGCAGCCGCCCCACTGATGGCTACACCTTC. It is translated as CASSRPTDGYTF.

In DNA, the CDR3 is TGTGCCAGCAGCTCAGGAAGGACAGACACCGGGGAGCTGTTTTTT. The encoded protein is CASSSGRTDTGELFF. V is TRBV13 and J is TRBJ2-2, with D maybe TRBD1 (6 bases). V lost 4 bases, J lost 3 bases, and 12 bases lay in between. The V gene's germline CDR1 is PRHDT and CDR2 FYEKMQ (reference sequence). The CDR3 loop spans 15 amino acids.

Written as DNA, the CDR3 is TGCGCCAGCAGCCAGCTCGCCGGAGCCTACAATGAGCAGTTCTTC. It encodes CASSQLAGAYNEQFF. The chain carries TRBV4-1 and TRBJ2-1; no clear D. Germline V gene lookup returns CDR1 MGHRA and CDR2 YSYEKL. V gave up 3 bases and J gave up 2 bases, with 11 bases separating them. CDR3 size: 15 residues.

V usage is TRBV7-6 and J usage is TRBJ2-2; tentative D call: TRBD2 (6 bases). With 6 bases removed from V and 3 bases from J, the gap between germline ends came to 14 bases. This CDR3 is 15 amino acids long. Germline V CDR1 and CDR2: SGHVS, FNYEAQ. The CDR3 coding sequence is TGTGCCAGCAGACGCCTAAGGGAGGACACCGGGGAGCTGTTTTTT. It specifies CASRRLREDTGELFF.

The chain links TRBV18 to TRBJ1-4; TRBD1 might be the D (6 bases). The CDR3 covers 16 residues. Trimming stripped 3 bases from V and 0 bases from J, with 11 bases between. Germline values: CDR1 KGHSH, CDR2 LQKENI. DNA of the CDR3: TGTGCCAGCTCACCTGTCAACAGGGCAACTAATGAAAAACTGTTTTTT. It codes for CASSPVNRATNEKLFF.

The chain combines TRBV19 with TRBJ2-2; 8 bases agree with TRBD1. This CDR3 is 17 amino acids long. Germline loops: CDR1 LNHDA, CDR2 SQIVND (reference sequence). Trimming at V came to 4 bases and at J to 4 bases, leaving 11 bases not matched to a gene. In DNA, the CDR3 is TGTGCCAGTAGTAAATCATCCAGGCAGGGGGCCACCGGGGAGCTGTTTTTT. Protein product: CASSKSSRQGATGELFF.

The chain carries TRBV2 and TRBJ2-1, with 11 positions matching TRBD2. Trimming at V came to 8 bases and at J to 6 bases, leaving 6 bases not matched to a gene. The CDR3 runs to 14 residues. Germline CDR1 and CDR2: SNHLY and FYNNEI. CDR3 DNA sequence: TGTGCCAGCGTTTTTCTAGCGGGGGGCAATGAGCAGTTCTTC. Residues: CASVFLAGGNEQFF.

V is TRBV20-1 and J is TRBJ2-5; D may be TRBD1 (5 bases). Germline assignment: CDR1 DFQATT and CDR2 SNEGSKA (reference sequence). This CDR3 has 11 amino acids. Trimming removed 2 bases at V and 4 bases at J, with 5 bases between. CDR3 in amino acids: CSARRGETQYF. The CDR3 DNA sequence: TGCAGTGCTAGAAGGGGAGAGACCCAGTACTTC.

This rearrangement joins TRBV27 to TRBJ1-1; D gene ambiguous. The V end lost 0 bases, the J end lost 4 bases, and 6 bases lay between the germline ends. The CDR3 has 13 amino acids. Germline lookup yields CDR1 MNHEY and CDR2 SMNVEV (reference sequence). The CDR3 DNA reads TGTGCCAGCAGTTTATCTTCTTTCACTGAAGCTTTCTTT. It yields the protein CASSLSSFTEAFF.

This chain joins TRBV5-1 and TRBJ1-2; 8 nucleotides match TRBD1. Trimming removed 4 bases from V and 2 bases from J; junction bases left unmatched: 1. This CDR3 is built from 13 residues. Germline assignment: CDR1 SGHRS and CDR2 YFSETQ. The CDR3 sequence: CASSGTGNYGYTF. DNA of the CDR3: TGCGCCAGCAGCGGGACAGGCAACTATGGCTACACCTTC.

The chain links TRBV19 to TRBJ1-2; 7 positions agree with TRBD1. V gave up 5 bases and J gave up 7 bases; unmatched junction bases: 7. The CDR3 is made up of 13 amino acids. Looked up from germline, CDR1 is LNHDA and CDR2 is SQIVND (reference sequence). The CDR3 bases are TGTGCCAGTAGTCTGGACAGGACGCGTGGCTACACCTTC. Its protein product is CASSLDRTRGYTF.

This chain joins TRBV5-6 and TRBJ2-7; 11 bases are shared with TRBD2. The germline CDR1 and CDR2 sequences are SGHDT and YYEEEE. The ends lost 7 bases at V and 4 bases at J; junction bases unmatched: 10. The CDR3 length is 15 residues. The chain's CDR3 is CASALVSGRGYEQYF. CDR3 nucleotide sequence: TGTGCCAGCGCCCTTGTTAGCGGGAGGGGTTACGAGCAGTACTTC.

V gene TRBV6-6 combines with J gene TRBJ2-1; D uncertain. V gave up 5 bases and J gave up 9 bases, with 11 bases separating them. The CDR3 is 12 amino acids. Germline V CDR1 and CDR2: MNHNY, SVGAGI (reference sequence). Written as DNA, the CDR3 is TGTGCCAGCAGTCCTCTCCGCGGTGAGCAGTTCTTC. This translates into CASSPLRGEQFF.

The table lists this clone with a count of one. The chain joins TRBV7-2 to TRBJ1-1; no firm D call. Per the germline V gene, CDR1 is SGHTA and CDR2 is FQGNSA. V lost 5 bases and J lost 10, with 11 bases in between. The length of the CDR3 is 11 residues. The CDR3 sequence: CASSRRQRAFF. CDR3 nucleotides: TGTGCCAGCAGCCGGCGCCAGCGAGCTTTCTTT.

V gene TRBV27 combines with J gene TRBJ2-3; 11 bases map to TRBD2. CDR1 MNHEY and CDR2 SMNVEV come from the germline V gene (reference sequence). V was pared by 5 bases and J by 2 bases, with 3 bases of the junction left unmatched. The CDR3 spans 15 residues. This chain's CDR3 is CASSLLAGVTDTQYF. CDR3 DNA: TGTGCCAGCAGTCTACTAGCGGGGGTCACAGATACGCAGTATTTT.

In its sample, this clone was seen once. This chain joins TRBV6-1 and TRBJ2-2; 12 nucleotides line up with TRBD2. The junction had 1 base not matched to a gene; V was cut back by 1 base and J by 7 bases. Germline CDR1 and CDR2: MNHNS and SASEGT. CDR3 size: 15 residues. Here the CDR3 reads CASSEELAGGGELFF. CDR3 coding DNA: TGTGCCAGCAGTGAAGAACTAGCGGGAGGCGGGGAGCTGTTTTTT.

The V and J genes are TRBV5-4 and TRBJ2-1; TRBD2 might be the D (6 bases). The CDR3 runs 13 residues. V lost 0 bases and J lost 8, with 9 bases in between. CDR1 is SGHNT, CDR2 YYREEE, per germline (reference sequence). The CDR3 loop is CASSLGWGDEQFF. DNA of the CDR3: TGTGCCAGCAGCTTGGGGTGGGGGGATGAGCAGTTCTTC.

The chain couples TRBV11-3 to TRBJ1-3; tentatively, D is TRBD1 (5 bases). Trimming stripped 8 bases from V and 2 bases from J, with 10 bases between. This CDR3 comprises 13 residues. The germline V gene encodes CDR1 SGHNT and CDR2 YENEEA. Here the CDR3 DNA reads TGTGCCAGCGGAGACAGTGCTGGAAACACCATATATTTT. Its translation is CASGDSAGNTIYF.

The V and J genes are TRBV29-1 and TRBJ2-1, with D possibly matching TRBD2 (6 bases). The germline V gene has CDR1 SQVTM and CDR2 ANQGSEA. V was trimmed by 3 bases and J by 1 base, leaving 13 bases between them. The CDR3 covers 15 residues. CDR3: CSVESMRGSYNEQFF. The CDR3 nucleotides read TGCAGCGTTGAGTCTATGCGGGGATCCTACAATGAGCAGTTCTTC.

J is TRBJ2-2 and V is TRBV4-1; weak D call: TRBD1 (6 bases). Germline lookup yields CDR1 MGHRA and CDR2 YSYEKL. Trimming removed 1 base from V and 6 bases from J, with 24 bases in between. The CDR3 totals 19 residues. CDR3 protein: CASSQVGAGDDRLPGELFF. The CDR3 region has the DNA TGCGCCAGCAGCCAAGTTGGGGCAGGGGATGATCGACTCCCCGGGGAGCTGTTTTTT.

The CDR3 here is CASSFSPRGRREQYF. For the CDR3, the DNA is TGTGCCAGCAGCTTCTCGCCGCGGGGGAGGCGGGAGCAGTACTTC. The V gene is TRBV7-8, the J gene TRBJ2-7; 7 nucleotides align to TRBD2. CDR1 is SGHVS, CDR2 FQNEAQ, per germline. V lost 3 bases to trimming and J lost 7 bases; unmatched junction nucleotides: 12. The length of the CDR3 is 15 residues.

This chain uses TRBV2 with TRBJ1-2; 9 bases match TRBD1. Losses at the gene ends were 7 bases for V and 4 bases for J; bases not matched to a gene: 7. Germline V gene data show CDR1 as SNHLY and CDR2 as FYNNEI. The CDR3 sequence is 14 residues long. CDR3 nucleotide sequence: TGTGCCAGCAAGCTGGACAGGGGCCCCTATGGCTACACCTTC. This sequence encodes CASKLDRGPYGYTF.

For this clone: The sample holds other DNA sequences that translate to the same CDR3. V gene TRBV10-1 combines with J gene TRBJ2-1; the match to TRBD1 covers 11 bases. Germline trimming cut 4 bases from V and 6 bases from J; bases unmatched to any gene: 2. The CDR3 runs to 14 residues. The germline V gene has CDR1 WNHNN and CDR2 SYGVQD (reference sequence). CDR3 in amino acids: CASSAGTGGNEQFF. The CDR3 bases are TGCGCCAGCAGTGCCGGGACAGGGGGCAATGAGCAGTTCTTC.

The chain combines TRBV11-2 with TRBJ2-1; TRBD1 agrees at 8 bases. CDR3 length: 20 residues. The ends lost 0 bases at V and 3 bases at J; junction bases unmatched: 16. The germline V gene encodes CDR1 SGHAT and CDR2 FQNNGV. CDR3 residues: CASSLEGQGLRIDLYNEQFF. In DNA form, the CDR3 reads TGTGCCAGCAGCTTAGAAGGACAGGGCCTAAGAATCGATCTCTACAATGAGCAGTTCTTC.

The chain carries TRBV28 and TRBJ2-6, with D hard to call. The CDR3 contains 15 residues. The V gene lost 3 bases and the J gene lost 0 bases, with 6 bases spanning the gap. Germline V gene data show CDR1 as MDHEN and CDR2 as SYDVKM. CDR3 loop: CASSLRSSGANVLTF. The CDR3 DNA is TGTGCCAGCAGTTTGAGGAGCTCTGGGGCCAACGTCCTGACTTTC.

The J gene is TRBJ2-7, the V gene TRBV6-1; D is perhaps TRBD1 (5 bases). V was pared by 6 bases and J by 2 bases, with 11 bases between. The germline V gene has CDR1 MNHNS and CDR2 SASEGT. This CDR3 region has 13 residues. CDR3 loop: CASRQAGTYEQYF. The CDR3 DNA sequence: TGTGCCAGCAGACAAGCAGGGACCTACGAGCAGTACTTC.